The 19 T cell receptor beta chains presented below share a single source sample, sequenced in a study of blood T cell repertoires in COVID-19. Profiling relied on immunoSEQ multiplex PCR, and the TCRdb table lists in-frame clones only, not all of them. This table holds 120,000 or so clones, roughly 85% found once. What was sequenced was peripheral blood. Receptors originate from a human donor in a cohort sampled during active COVID-19.

The chain carries TRBV7-2 and TRBJ2-7; 11 nucleotides align to TRBD2. Germline CDR1 reads SGHTA; CDR2 reads FQGNSA. CDR3 length: 18 amino acids. The J segment lost 3 bases and the V segment lost 1 base, leaving 11 bases of the junction unmatched. The CDR3 nucleotides read TGTGCCAGCAGCTTAGGGTCTAGCGGGGGGACGAGCGTCTACGAGCAGTACTTC. Encoded protein: CASSLGSSGGTSVYEQYF.

The chain joins TRBV27 to TRBJ1-5; tentatively, D is TRBD1 (5 bases). Germline V CDR1 and CDR2: MNHEY, SMNVEV (reference sequence). This CDR3 region has 19 residues. With 2 bases removed from V and 0 bases from J, the gap between germline ends came to 20 bases. The CDR3 DNA sequence: TGTGCCAGCAGTTTAGCCGGGCCAGGGTTTGTGCGTAGCAATCAGCCCCAGCATTTT. Its translation: CASSLAGPGFVRSNQPQHF.

The chain is built from TRBV6-5 and TRBJ2-7; TRBD1 aligns across 8 bases. In germline, CDR1 is MNHEY, CDR2 SVGAGI. This CDR3 contains 13 residues. Trimming cost V 6 bases and J 3 bases; bases outside gene matches: 4. CDR3 DNA: TGTGCCAGCAGCCGGACAGGGCTCTACGAGCAGTACTTC. This codes for CASSRTGLYEQYF.

V is TRBV14 and J is TRBJ2-5, with 8 positions matching TRBD2. Unmatched junction bases numbered 5, after V lost 0 bases and J lost 2 bases. The germline gives CDR1 SGHDN, CDR2 FVKESK. The CDR3 length is 16 residues. CDR3 coding DNA: TGTGCCAGCAGCCAAGAGGCTAGCGGGTTTCAAGAGACCCAGTACTTC. It is translated as CASSQEASGFQETQYF.

The gene calls are TRBV9 and TRBJ2-3; no clear D gene. The CDR3 extends over 15 amino acids. The germline V gene has CDR1 SGDLS and CDR2 YYNGEE. V dropped 0 bases and J dropped 2 bases, with 10 bases sitting between them. Here the CDR3 DNA reads TGTGCCAGCAGCGTAGGGCCAGATACCACAGATACGCAGTATTTT. It is translated as CASSVGPDTTDTQYF.

In its sample, this clone was seen once. The J gene is TRBJ2-7, the V gene TRBV11-2; D is possibly TRBD2 (5 bases). The CDR3 length is 13 residues. Germline values: CDR1 SGHAT, CDR2 FQNNGV. V was shortened by 5 bases and J by 5 bases, with 13 bases between the two germline ends. The CDR3 nucleotides are TGTGCCAGCAGCCCAGAGTGGGGAGACGAGCAGTACTTC. Translation gives CASSPEWGDEQYF.

This chain connects TRBV10-2 to TRBJ1-5; 8 bases line up with TRBD1. Germline V gene data show CDR1 as WSHSY and CDR2 as SAAADI. CDR3 length: 15 amino acids. Unmatched junction bases numbered 4, after V lost 6 bases and J lost 0 bases. The CDR3 DNA sequence: TGCGCCAGCAGAGGGGACAGGTATAGCAATCAGCCCCAGCATTTT. It yields the protein CASRGDRYSNQPQHF.

This clone has just one count. The chain links TRBV6-6 to TRBJ1-2, with TRBD1 matching 9 bases. The junction had 9 bases not matched to a gene; V was cut back by 6 bases and J by 4 bases. The CDR3 spans 15 residues. CDR1 and CDR2 (germline): MNHNY, SVGAGI (reference sequence). The CDR3 loop is CASSSTGGSLYGYTF. The CDR3 nucleotides are TGTGCCAGCAGCTCGACAGGGGGTAGTCTCTATGGCTACACCTTC.

This chain links TRBV19 with TRBJ1-6; 8 bases match TRBD1. There are 16 residues in the CDR3. Germline lookup yields CDR1 LNHDA and CDR2 SQIVND (reference sequence). Losses at the gene ends were 3 bases for V and 7 bases for J; bases not matched to a gene: 8. As DNA, the CDR3 is TGTGCCAGTAGTATCGGCAGGGGGCAGTCCAATTCACCCCTCCACTTT. The encoded protein is CASSIGRGQSNSPLHF.

This chain links TRBV28 with TRBJ1-2; D gene unclear. The CDR3 contains 12 residues. V lost 1 base and J 7 bases, leaving 7 bases between the germline ends. Germline assignment: CDR1 MDHEN and CDR2 SYDVKM. CDR3 nucleotide sequence: TGTGCCAGCAGTTTATCAGGTCTTGGCTACACCTTC. This encodes CASSLSGLGYTF.

The V and J genes are TRBV12-3 or TRBV12-4 and TRBJ2-7; D unresolved. The CDR3 is 12 residues long. Trimming removed 2 bases at V and 1 base at J, with 3 bases between. This CDR3 is CASSLQSYEQYF. In DNA, the CDR3 is TGTGCCAGCAGTTTACAGTCCTACGAGCAGTACTTC.

V usage is TRBV7-9 and J usage is TRBJ1-2; 7 bases align to TRBD1. The junction had 6 bases not matched to a gene; V was cut back by 0 bases and J by 5 bases. This CDR3 comprises 15 residues. Germline V gives CDR1 SEHNR, CDR2 FQNEAQ (reference sequence). The CDR3 protein is CASSLALDRAYGYTF. DNA for the CDR3: TGTGCCAGCAGCTTAGCGTTAGACAGGGCGTATGGCTACACCTTC.

The chain is built from TRBV12-3 or TRBV12-4 and TRBJ2-2; D remains ambiguous. The CDR3 is 13 residues long. Trimming took off 7 bases at V and 5 bases at J, with 11 bases between the two ends. The CDR3 sequence: CASNSGETGELFF. CDR3 coding DNA: TGTGCCAGCAACTCCGGAGAGACCGGGGAGCTGTTTTTT.

The genes are TRBV27 and TRBJ2-3; 10 bases align to TRBD2. Germline V lookup: CDR1 MNHEY, CDR2 SMNVEV (reference sequence). After removal of 5 bases from V and 6 bases from J, the junction contained 11 bases not matched to a gene. The CDR3 sequence is 16 residues long. CDR3 in amino acids: CASSTSMSGRADTQYF. CDR3 DNA sequence: TGTGCCAGCAGTACATCCATGAGCGGGAGGGCGGATACGCAGTATTTT.

The chain links TRBV28 to TRBJ1-4; perhaps TRBD1 as D (6 bases). The CDR3 is made up of 14 amino acids. V was pared by 5 bases and J by 8 bases, with 15 bases between. Looked up from germline, CDR1 is MDHEN and CDR2 is SYDVKM. CDR3 DNA: TGTGCCAGCAGTCGAAACAGGGTAGTAGAAAAACTGTTTTTT. It encodes CASSRNRVVEKLFF.

The CDR3 here is CASRGTVEANEQFF. In DNA form, the CDR3 reads TGCGCCAGCCGCGGGACAGTGGAAGCGAATGAGCAGTTCTTC. J is TRBJ2-1 and V is TRBV5-1, with D possibly being TRBD1 (7 bases). The germline V gene has CDR1 SGHRS and CDR2 YFSETQ. V was pared by 7 bases and J by 7 bases, with 18 bases between. The CDR3 consists of 14 residues. Full variable domain (missing parts from reference TRBV5-1 and TRBJ2-1): KAGVTQTPRYLIKTRGQQVTLSCSPISGHRSVSWYQQTPGQGLQFLFEYFSETQRNKGNFPGRFSGRQFSNSRSEMNVSTLELGDSALYLCASRGTVEANEQFFGPGTRLTVL.

The V gene is TRBV29-1, the J gene TRBJ2-7, with 9 bases aligning to TRBD1. The CDR3 covers 15 residues. After removal of 2 bases from V and 1 base from J, the junction contained 6 bases not matched to a gene. Looked up from germline, CDR1 is SQVTM and CDR2 is ANQGSEA. CDR3 region: CSVESEGTGSYEQYF. The CDR3 bases are TGCAGCGTTGAAAGCGAGGGGACAGGGTCCTACGAGCAGTACTTC.

V gene TRBV15 combines with J gene TRBJ1-1, with 11 bases fitting TRBD1. V dropped 3 bases and J dropped 6; count of bases not matched to a gene: 6. CDR3 length equals 15 residues. Germline CDR1 is LNHNV and CDR2 is YYDKDF (reference sequence). CDR3 DNA: TGTGCCACCAGCAGGCCAATGGGACAGGGGGCTGAAGCTTTCTTT. Protein product: CATSRPMGQGAEAFF.

The gene calls are TRBV10-3 and TRBJ1-5; 7 positions agree with TRBD1. The CDR3 consists of 15 residues. CDR1 and CDR2 (germline): ENHRY, SYGVKD. The ends lost 2 bases at V and 5 bases at J; junction bases unmatched: 6. DNA of the CDR3: TGTGCCATCAGTGAGGGGACAGCCCCATATCAGCCCCAGCATTTT. It codes for CAISEGTAPYQPQHF.